Following are 15 T cell receptor beta chains from one sample sequenced in a study of T-cell reconstitution after alpha-beta-depleted transplantation in children. This sample's TCRbeta library carried unique molecular identifier barcodes. TCRdb analysed the PCR reads with MiXCR anew, one entry per CDR3 protein. This table holds about 440,000 distinct CDR3 sequences, over 40% found once. The sequences come from PBMCs, collected before TCRalphabeta/CD19-depleted stem cell transplant. These receptors all stem from a girl aged 2-10 years with aplastic anemia, due to receive a stem cell transplant.

The chain joins TRBV2 to TRBJ2-2; D gene ambiguous. Germline V gene data show CDR1 as SNHLY and CDR2 as FYNNEI. The CDR3 runs to 12 residues. The ends were cut back, 8 bases at V and 3 bases at J, with 7 bases in the middle. The DNA of the CDR3 is TGTGCCAGCGAAGACCACACCGGGGAGCTGTTTTTT. This translates into CASEDHTGELFF.

J is TRBJ2-1 and V is TRBV12-3 or TRBV12-4, with a tentative D call TRBD2 (5 bases). V was cut by 3 bases and J by 4 bases, with 10 bases left in between. This CDR3 has 14 amino acids. The CDR3 loop is CASSFRTGYNEQFF. The DNA of the CDR3 is TGTGCCAGCAGTTTCCGGACTGGATACAATGAGCAGTTCTTC.

This chain links TRBV2 with TRBJ1-5; D ambiguous. V was trimmed by 2 bases and J by 6 bases, leaving 5 bases between them. Looked up from germline, CDR1 is SNHLY and CDR2 is FYNNEI. CDR3 length equals 12 residues. In DNA form, the CDR3 reads TGTGCCAGCAGTGAAAATAGTCAGCCCCAGCATTTT. It specifies CASSENSQPQHF.

This chain connects TRBV20-1 to TRBJ2-7, with 7 bases lining up with TRBD2. The CDR3 length is 15 residues. J lost 4 bases, V lost 4 bases, and 13 bases had no gene match. Germline CDR1 reads DFQATT; CDR2 reads SNEGSKA (reference sequence). Here the CDR3 reads CSATKGGAGVYEQYF. The CDR3 DNA reads TGCAGTGCTACTAAGGGAGGGGCGGGAGTTTACGAGCAGTACTTC.

In this sample, this clonotype turned up many times. The V call is TRBV9, the J call TRBJ2-1, with 7 positions matching TRBD1. This CDR3 has 16 residues. Per the germline V gene, CDR1 is SGDLS and CDR2 is YYNGEE. After removal of 4 bases from V and 5 bases from J, the junction contained 12 bases not matched to a gene. In DNA form, the CDR3 reads TGTGCCAGCAGCATTGGACAGGTCCAAGGGGACAATGAGCAGTTCTTC. Its protein is CASSIGQVQGDNEQFF.

This chain links TRBV12-3 or TRBV12-4 with TRBJ2-7; 11 nucleotides match TRBD2. The CDR3 totals 14 residues. With 2 bases clipped from V and 6 bases from J, the junction kept 3 bases outside the gene matches. The CDR3 nucleotides are TGTGCCAGCAGTTTACTAGCGGGAGGTCTCGAGCAGTACTTC. This sequence encodes CASSLLAGGLEQYF.

The rearrangement joins TRBV27 to TRBJ2-6, with D maybe TRBD1 (6 bases). The CDR3 consists of 22 residues. Trimming pared 5 bases from V and 4 bases from J, leaving 33 bases between. Germline V lookup: CDR1 MNHEY, CDR2 SMNVEV (reference sequence). This CDR3 reads CASSRFMLTGVLIQRGANVLTF. The CDR3 nucleotides are TGTGCCAGCAGTCGATTTATGTTGACAGGCGTTCTTATCCAGAGGGGGGCCAACGTCCTGACTTTC. Complete variable domain (other parts from reference TRBV27 and TRBJ2-6): EAQVTQNPRYLITVTGKKLTVTCSQNMNHEYMSWYRQDPGLGLRQIYYSMNVEVTDKGDVPEGYKVSRKEKRNFPLILESPSPNQTSLYFCASSRFMLTGVLIQRGANVLTFGAGSRLTVL.

This clonotype was seen at least ten times. V usage is TRBV5-1 and J usage is TRBJ2-7, with 7 bases aligning to TRBD2. V was pared by 4 bases and J by 1 base, with 2 bases of the junction left unmatched. This CDR3 is built from 13 residues. Germline CDR1 is SGHRS and CDR2 is YFSETQ. CDR3 sequence: CASSTGGSYEQYF. The CDR3 bases are TGCGCCAGCAGCACCGGGGGGTCCTACGAGCAGTACTTC.

V is TRBV5-1 and J is TRBJ2-1; 11 bases fit TRBD2. Germline V gene data show CDR1 as SGHRS and CDR2 as YFSETQ. The CDR3 is 15 amino acids. Losses at the gene ends were 9 bases for V and 9 bases for J; bases not matched to a gene: 14. The CDR3, as DNA: TGCGCCATCCCCCGGCGGGCTAGCGGGAGGAGTGAGCAGTTCTTC. This encodes CAIPRRASGRSEQFF.

The rearrangement joins TRBV20-1 to TRBJ2-1, with D unresolved. In germline, CDR1 is DFQATT, CDR2 SNEGSKA (reference sequence). V gave up 6 bases and J gave up 5 bases, with 17 bases separating them. CDR3 length equals 14 residues. CDR3 protein: CSAIPGTWDNEQFF. The CDR3 bases are TGCAGTGCCATACCCGGAACTTGGGACAATGAGCAGTTCTTC.

This clonotype was seen at least ten times. The chain links TRBV4-2 to TRBJ2-1, with a possible D match to TRBD2 (5 bases). Germline lookup yields CDR1 LGHNA and CDR2 YNFKEQ. The CDR3 extends over 16 amino acids. The V end was cut by 0 bases, the J end by 2 bases, with 11 bases between. This CDR3 reads CASSQDTRVPYNEQFF. The DNA for the CDR3 is TGTGCCAGCAGCCAAGATACGCGGGTTCCCTACAATGAGCAGTTCTTC.

The chain has TRBV2 and TRBJ2-7, with D unclear. Germline V gene sequence: CDR1 SNHLY, CDR2 FYNNEI. The length of the CDR3 is 9 residues. Trimming shortened V by 6 bases and J by 7 bases, and 4 bases separated the two germline ends. CDR3 sequence reads: CASRGEQYF. The DNA of the CDR3 is TGTGCCAGCAGAGGGGAGCAGTACTTC.

The chain carries TRBV27 and TRBJ2-3; TRBD1 matches at 8 bases. V lost 4 bases, J lost 5 bases, and 8 bases stayed unmatched. The CDR3 covers 15 residues. The germline V gene has CDR1 MNHEY and CDR2 SMNVEV (reference sequence). Written as DNA, the CDR3 is TGTGCCAGCAGTTCCGGACAGGGTAGAAGAGATACGCAGTATTTT. Its translation: CASSSGQGRRDTQYF.

The chain is built from TRBV18 and TRBJ1-3, with D unclear. V lost 2 bases, J lost 1 base, and 12 bases lay in between. Germline V gene sequence: CDR1 KGHSH, CDR2 LQKENI. The CDR3 runs to 16 residues. The CDR3 region has the DNA TGTGCCAGCTCACCAACTACCTGGGAATCTGGAAACACCATATATTTT. Its protein product is CASSPTTWESGNTIYF.

This clonotype was seen a handful of times. The V call is TRBV7-9, the J call TRBJ2-2; 7 positions agree with TRBD1. The J segment lost 9 bases and the V segment lost 5 bases, leaving 9 bases of the junction unmatched. This CDR3 has 14 amino acids. CDR1 SEHNR and CDR2 FQNEAQ come from the germline V gene (reference sequence). CDR3 in amino acids: CASSRDSEGRELFF. The CDR3 DNA reads as TGTGCCAGCAGCCGGGACAGCGAGGGGCGGGAGCTGTTTTTT.